This T cell receptor (beta chain) was recovered during a study of PD-L1 blockade in urothelial cancer. Study-wide results and caveats: It was durable-benefit patients whose tumor-associated blood clones expanded more at 3 weeks.

Peripheral blood mononuclear cells were collected from every patient before and during treatment, yielding between 1 and 8 samples per patient. This table comes from immunoSEQ multiplex PCR, and its TCRdb copy is limited to in-frame clones, with some not included. The sample includes approximately 50,000 clones, about 85% of them seen just once. The V and J ends lost 5 bases and 12 bases respectively, with 26 bases between them. CDR3 length equals 15 residues. Germline CDR1 PRHDT, CDR2 FYEKMQ (reference sequence). By frequency in the sample, this clone is large (0.1 to 1%). Its cognate antigen is unknown.

Sequenced material: PBMCs, taken around atezolizumab (anti-PD-L1) treatment. The origin of this receptor is a man aged 55 to 69 with urothelial cancer. The V and J genes are TRBV13 and TRBJ2-7; TRBD1 is a possible D gene (6 bases). The CDR3 sequence: CASSRTKDSRFRRYF. As DNA, the CDR3 is TGTGCCAGCAGCCGGACCAAGGACAGTCGCTTTCGGCGGTACTTC.